Listed below are T cell receptor beta chains from one sample, sequenced in a study of T-cell reconstitution after alpha-beta-depleted transplantation in children. From the PCR reads, TCRdb called clonotypes with MiXCR, one entry per CDR3 protein. The sample lists a few hundred thousand distinct CDR3 sequences, under 13% occurring once. The specimen was PBMCs, collected before TCRalphabeta/CD19-depleted stem cell transplant. The origin of the receptors is a child younger than two with acute myeloid leukemia, due to receive a stem cell transplant. Each CDR3 is given with its conserved first and last residue. The order of the fields is D gene, V gene, J gene, clone size, CDR3 DNA, CDR3 protein. A D gene is named only where the DNA matches it firmly. The listing skips clone size in some rows; elsewhere it reads once, few, many or a size class.

D gene: TRBD2; V gene: TRBV12-3/TRBV12-4; J gene: TRBJ2-5; clone size: many; CDR3 DNA: TGTGCCAGCAGTTTAGCTCGGACTAGCGGTTGGGAGACCCAGTACTTC; CDR3 protein: CASSLARTSGWETQYF
D gene: NA; V gene: TRBV6-1; J gene: TRBJ2-3; clone size: many; CDR3 DNA: TGTGCCAGCAGTGAAGTGGGACGCACAGATACGCAGTATTTT; CDR3 protein: CASSEVGRTDTQYF
D gene: NA; V gene: TRBV5-1; J gene: TRBJ2-3; clone size: many; CDR3 DNA: TGCGCCAGCAGCTTGGTCGGGTCGGGGGGCGCAGATACGCAGTATTTT; CDR3 protein: CASSLVGSGGADTQYF
D gene: NA; V gene: TRBV25-1; J gene: TRBJ2-2; clone size: few; CDR3 DNA: TGTGCCAGCAGTGGGCAGGGCAGTCCCGGGGAGCTGTTTTTT; CDR3 protein: CASSGQGSPGELFF
D gene: NA; V gene: TRBV12-3/TRBV12-4; J gene: TRBJ1-2; clone size: few; CDR3 DNA: TGTGCCAGTCTTCGGGGGGGGGGCAATGGCTACACCTTC; CDR3 protein: CASLRGGGNGYTF
D gene: TRBD2; V gene: TRBV4-2; J gene: TRBJ2-7; clone size: many; CDR3 DNA: TGTGCCAGCAGCCAACCCGGGAGGACTTCGAGCTCCTACGAGCAGTACTTC; CDR3 protein: CASSQPGRTSSSYEQYF
D gene: NA; V gene: TRBV5-1; J gene: TRBJ2-2; clone size: NA; CDR3 DNA: TGCGCCAGTAATCGCGGCTTAAACACCGGGGAGCTGTTTTTT; CDR3 protein: CASNRGLNTGELFF
D gene: NA; V gene: TRBV12-3/TRBV12-4; J gene: TRBJ1-4; clone size: many; CDR3 DNA: TGTGCCAGCAGTTGGGGGACCAGGGATGAAAAACTGTTTTTT; CDR3 protein: CASSWGTRDEKLFF
D gene: NA; V gene: TRBV12-3/TRBV12-4; J gene: TRBJ2-3; clone size: many; CDR3 DNA: TGTGCCAGCAGTCTAGGAACAGATACGCAGTATTTT; CDR3 protein: CASSLGTDTQYF
D gene: NA; V gene: TRBV5-1; J gene: TRBJ2-1; clone size: many; CDR3 DNA: TGCGCCAGCAGCTCACCCGGACTCTACAATGAGCAGTTCTTC; CDR3 protein: CASSSPGLYNEQFF
D gene: NA; V gene: TRBV5-1; J gene: TRBJ1-1; clone size: many; CDR3 DNA: TGCGCCAGCAGCCTGGGCGGGAGGCGGAACACTGAAGCTTTCTTT; CDR3 protein: CASSLGGRRNTEAFF
D gene: TRBD2; V gene: TRBV5-1; J gene: TRBJ2-7; clone size: many; CDR3 DNA: TGCGCCAGCAGCCGAACCGTACCGACTAGCGGGGGCCACGAGCAGTACTTC; CDR3 protein: CASSRTVPTSGGHEQYF
D gene: NA; V gene: TRBV7-6; J gene: TRBJ1-1; clone size: NA; CDR3 DNA: TGTGCCAGCAGCTCTGACAGTTGGCGGAAAGCTTTCTTT; CDR3 protein: CASSSDSWRKAFF
D gene: NA; V gene: TRBV18; J gene: TRBJ2-1; clone size: many; CDR3 DNA: TGTGCCAGCTCACCTTTACCCAAAGGGGGTGAGCAGTTCTTC; CDR3 protein: CASSPLPKGGEQFF